This entry lists 5 T cell receptor beta chains sequenced from one sample in a study of cytomegalovirus exposure and HLA in healthy donors. PCR was performed using 60 Vbeta and 13 Jbeta primers. The data were produced by immunoSEQ multiplex PCR, yet TCRdb's version contains in-frame clones alone and is incomplete. This sample has about 160,000 clones, with around four fifths found just once. Sequenced sample: PBMCs. The receptors were gathered from a man aged 25-45 years in good health and CMV-seronegative.

The gene calls are TRBV30 and TRBJ2-7; D is possibly TRBD1 (5 bases). V was shortened by 2 bases and J by 0 bases, with 11 bases between the two germline ends. The CDR3 has 14 residues. Germline CDR1 reads GTSNPN; CDR2 reads SVGIG (reference sequence). The CDR3 region is CAWSSAGSSYEQYF. DNA for the CDR3: TGTGCCTGGAGTTCCGCAGGGTCCTCCTACGAGCAGTACTTC.

The chain has TRBV4-1 and TRBJ2-7; 8 positions match TRBD2. From germline, CDR1 is MGHRA and CDR2 YSYEKL. Trimming removed 2 bases from V and 7 bases from J; junction bases left unmatched: 10. The CDR3 has 15 amino acids. CDR3 sequence reads: CASSQSGTRSWEQYF. The CDR3 region has the DNA TGCGCCAGCAGCCAATCCGGGACTAGGTCATGGGAGCAGTACTTC.

The gene calls are TRBV13 and TRBJ1-3, with a weak D call TRBD1 (6 bases). Germline CDR1 PRHDT, CDR2 FYEKMQ (reference sequence). The germline V and J ends were trimmed by 0 bases and 3 bases, with 18 bases remaining between them. The CDR3 contains 18 residues. The CDR3 is CASSLGGLGGANGNTIYF. DNA of the CDR3: TGTGCCAGCAGCTTAGGGGGACTTGGGGGGGCGAATGGAAACACCATATATTTT.

The V call is TRBV15, the J call TRBJ2-5; 7 bases line up with TRBD2. With 1 base clipped from V and 3 bases from J, the junction kept 2 bases outside the gene matches. Germline lookup yields CDR1 LNHNV and CDR2 YYDKDF (reference sequence). The CDR3 is 14 residues long. CDR3 sequence reads: CATSRAGGKETQYF. The CDR3 coding sequence is TGTGCCACCAGCAGAGCGGGAGGAAAAGAGACCCAGTACTTC.

The chain is built from TRBV9 and TRBJ2-3, with 8 positions matching TRBD2. The CDR3 has 16 amino acids. The V and J ends lost 4 bases and 0 bases, in that order; junction bases with no gene match: 7. Looked up from germline, CDR1 is SGDLS and CDR2 is YYNGEE. The CDR3 DNA reads as TGTGCCAGCAGCACAGAAATAGCGGGAAGCACAGATACGCAGTATTTT. It encodes CASSTEIAGSTDTQYF.